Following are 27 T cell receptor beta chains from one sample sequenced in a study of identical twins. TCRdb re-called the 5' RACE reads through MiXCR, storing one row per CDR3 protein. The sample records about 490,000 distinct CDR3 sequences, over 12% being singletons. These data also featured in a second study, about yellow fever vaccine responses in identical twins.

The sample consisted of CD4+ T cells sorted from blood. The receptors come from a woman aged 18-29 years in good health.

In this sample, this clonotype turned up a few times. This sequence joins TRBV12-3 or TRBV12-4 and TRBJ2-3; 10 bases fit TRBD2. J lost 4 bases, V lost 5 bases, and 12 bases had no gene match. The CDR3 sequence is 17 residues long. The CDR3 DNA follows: TGTGCCAGCAGTACGGCTAGCGGGAGTCTGGTGGCAGATACGCAGTATTTT. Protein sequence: CASSTASGSLVADTQYF.

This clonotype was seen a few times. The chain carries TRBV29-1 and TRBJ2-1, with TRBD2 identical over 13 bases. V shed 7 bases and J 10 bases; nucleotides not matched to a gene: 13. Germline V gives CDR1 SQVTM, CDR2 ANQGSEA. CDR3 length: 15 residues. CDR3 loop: CSGGTGLAGAREQFF. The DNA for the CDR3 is TGCAGCGGTGGTACCGGACTAGCGGGAGCCAGGGAGCAGTTCTTC.

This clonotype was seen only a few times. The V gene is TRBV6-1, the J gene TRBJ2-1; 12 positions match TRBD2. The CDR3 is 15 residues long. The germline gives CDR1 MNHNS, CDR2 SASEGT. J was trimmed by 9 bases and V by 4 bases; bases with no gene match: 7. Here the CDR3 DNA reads TGTGCCAGCAGTGGGTGGACTAGCGGGGAAGGTGAGCAGTTCTTC. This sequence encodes CASSGWTSGEGEQFF.

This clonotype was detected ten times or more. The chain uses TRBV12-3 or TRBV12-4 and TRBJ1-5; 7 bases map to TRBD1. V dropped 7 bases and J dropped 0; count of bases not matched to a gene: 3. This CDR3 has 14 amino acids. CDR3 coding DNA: TGTGCCAGCAAACAGGGGTATAGCAATCAGCCCCAGCATTTT. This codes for CASKQGYSNQPQHF.

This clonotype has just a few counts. CDR3 sequence (DNA): TGTGCCAGCAGCTTAGTGCGAGACTATGGCTACACCTTC. As protein: CASSLVRDYGYTF. The chain combines TRBV11-2 with TRBJ1-2; D uncertain. CDR3 size: 13 residues. V lost 1 base and J 3 bases, leaving 6 bases between the germline ends. Germline V gene lookup returns CDR1 SGHAT and CDR2 FQNNGV.

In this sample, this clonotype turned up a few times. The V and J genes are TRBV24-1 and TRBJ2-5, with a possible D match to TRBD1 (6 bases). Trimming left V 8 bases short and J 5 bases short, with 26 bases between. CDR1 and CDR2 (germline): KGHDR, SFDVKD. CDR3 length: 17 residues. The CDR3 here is CATTSPRGGESDETQYF. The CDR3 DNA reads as TGTGCCACCACCAGCCCCAGGGGCGGAGAGTCGGATGAGACCCAGTACTTC.

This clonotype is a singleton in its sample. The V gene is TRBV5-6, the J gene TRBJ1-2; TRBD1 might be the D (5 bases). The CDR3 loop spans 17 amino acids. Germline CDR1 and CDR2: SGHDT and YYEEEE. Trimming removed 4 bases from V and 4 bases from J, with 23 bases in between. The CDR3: CASSPTPPTAGAYGYTF. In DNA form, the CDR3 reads TGTGCCAGCAGCCCGACTCCCCCTACCGCCGGGGCCTATGGCTACACCTTC.

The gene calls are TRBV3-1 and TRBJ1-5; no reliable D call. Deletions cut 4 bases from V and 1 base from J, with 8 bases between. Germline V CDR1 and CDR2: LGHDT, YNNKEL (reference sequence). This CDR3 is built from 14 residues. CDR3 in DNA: TGTGCCAGCAGCCCGGGAGGCAGCAATCAGCCCCAGCATTTT. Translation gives CASSPGGSNQPQHF.

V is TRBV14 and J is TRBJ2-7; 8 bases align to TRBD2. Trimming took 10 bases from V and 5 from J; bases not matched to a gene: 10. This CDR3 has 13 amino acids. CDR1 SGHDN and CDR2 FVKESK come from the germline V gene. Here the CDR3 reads CANDSGALDEQYV. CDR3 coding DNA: TGTGCCAACGATAGCGGGGCCCTCGACGAGCAGTACGTC.

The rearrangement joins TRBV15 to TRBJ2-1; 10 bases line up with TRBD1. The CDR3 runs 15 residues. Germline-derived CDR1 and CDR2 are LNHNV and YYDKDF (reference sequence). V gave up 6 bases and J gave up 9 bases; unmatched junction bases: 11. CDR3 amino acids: CATSKPGQGFSEQFF. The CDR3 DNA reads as TGTGCCACCAGTAAACCGGGACAGGGGTTCTCTGAGCAGTTCTTC.

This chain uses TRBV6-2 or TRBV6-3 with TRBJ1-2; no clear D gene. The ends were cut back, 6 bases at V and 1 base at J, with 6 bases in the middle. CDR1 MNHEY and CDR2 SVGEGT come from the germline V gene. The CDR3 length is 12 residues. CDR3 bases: TGTGCCAGCAGATCCGTTAACTATGGCTACACCTTC. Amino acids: CASRSVNYGYTF.

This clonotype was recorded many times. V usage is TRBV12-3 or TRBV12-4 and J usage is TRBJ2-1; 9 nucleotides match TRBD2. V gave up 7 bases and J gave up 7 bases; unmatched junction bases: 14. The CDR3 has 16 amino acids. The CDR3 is CASILSPSGNNNEQFF. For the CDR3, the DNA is TGTGCCAGCATCCTTTCCCCTAGCGGGAATAATAATGAGCAGTTCTTC.

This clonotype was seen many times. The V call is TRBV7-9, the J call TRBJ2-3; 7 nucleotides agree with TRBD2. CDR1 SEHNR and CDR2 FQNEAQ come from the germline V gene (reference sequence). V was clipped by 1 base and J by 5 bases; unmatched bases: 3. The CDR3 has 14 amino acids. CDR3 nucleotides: TGTGCCAGCAGCTTAGGCGGGGGTGGAGATACGCAGTATTTT. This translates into CASSLGGGGDTQYF.

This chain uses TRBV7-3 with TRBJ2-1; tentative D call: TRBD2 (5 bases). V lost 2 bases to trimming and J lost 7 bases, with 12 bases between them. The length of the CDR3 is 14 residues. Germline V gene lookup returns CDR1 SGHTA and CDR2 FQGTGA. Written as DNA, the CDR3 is TGTGCCAGCAGCTTAGCGGGCGCTCTGAATGAGCAGTTCTTC. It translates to CASSLAGALNEQFF.

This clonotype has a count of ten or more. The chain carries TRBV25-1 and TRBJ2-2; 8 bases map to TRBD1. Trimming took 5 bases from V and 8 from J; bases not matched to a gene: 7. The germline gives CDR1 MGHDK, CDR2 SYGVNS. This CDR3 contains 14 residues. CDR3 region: CASSPGQGAGELFF. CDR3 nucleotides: TGTGCCAGCAGTCCTGGGCAGGGGGCTGGGGAGCTGTTTTTT. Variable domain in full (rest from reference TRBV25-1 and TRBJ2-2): EADIYQTPRYLVIGTGKKITLECSQTMGHDKMYWYQQDPGMELHLIHYSYGVNSTEKGDLSSESTVSRIRTEHFPLTLESARPSHTSQYLCASSPGQGAGELFFGEGSRLTVL.

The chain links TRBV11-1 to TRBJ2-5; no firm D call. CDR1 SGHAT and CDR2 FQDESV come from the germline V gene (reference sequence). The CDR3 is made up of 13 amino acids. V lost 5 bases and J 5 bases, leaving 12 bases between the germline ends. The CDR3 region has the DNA TGTGCCAGCAGCGTCCCTCCGGCGGAGACCCAGTACTTC. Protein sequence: CASSVPPAETQYF. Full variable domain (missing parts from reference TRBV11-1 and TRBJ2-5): EAEVAQSPRYKITEKSQAVAFWCDPISGHATLYWYRQILGQGPELLVQFQDESVVDDSQLPKDRFSAERLKGVDSTLKIQPAELGDSAMYLCASSVPPAETQYFGPGTRLLVL.

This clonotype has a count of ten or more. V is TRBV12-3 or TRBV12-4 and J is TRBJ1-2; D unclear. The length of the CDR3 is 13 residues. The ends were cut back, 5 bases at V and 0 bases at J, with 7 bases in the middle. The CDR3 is CASSLQANYGYTF. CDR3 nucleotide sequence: TGTGCCAGCAGTCTCCAGGCTAACTATGGCTACACCTTC.

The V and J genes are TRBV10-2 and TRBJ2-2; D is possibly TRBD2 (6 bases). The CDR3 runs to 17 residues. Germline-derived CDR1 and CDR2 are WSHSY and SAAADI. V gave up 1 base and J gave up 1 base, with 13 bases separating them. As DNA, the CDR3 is TGCGCCAGCAGTGAGTTCCCTGGGGGAGGGAACACCGGGGAGCTGTTTTTT. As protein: CASSEFPGGGNTGELFF.

The CDR3 DNA is TGTGCCAGCAGCTTACTCCCTCCCTCTAGGGGCGCGGAGACCCAGTACTTC. As protein: CASSLLPPSRGAETQYF. J is TRBJ2-5 and V is TRBV7-9; perhaps TRBD1 as D (5 bases). Germline CDR1 SEHNR, CDR2 FQNEAQ (reference sequence). Trimming removed 2 bases at V and 5 bases at J, with 21 bases between. The CDR3 runs 17 residues.

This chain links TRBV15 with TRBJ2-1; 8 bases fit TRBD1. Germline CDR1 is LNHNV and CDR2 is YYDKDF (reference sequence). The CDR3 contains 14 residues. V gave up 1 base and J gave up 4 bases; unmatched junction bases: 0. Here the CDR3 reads CATSRGQGYNEQFF. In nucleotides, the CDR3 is TGTGCCACCAGCAGAGGACAGGGGTACAATGAGCAGTTCTTC.

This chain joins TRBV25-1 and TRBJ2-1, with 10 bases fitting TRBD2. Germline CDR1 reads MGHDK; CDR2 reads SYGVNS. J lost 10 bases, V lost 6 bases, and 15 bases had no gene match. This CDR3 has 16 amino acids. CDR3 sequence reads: CASREGGSGRSGEQFF. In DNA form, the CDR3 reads TGTGCCAGCAGGGAGGGGGGTAGCGGGAGGAGTGGCGAGCAGTTCTTC.

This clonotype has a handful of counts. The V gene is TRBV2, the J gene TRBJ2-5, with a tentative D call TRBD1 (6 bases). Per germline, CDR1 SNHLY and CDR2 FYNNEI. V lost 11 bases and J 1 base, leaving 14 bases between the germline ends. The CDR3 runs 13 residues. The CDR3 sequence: CAGRDNFQETQYF. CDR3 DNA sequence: TGTGCCGGCCGGGACAATTTCCAAGAGACCCAGTACTTC.

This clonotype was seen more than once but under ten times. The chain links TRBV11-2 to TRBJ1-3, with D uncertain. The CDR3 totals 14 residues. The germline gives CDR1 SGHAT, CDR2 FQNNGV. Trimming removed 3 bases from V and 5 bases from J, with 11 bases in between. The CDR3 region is CASSLEGGRNTIYF. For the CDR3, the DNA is TGTGCCAGCAGCTTGGAGGGCGGAAGAAACACCATATATTTT.

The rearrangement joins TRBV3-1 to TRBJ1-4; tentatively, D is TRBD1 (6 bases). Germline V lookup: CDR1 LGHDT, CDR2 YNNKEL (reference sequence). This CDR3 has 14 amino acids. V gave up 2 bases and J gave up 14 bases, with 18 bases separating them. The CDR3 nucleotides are TGTGCCAGCAGCCAACCAGCAGGGGCCCCGAGGCTGTTTTTT. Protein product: CASSQPAGAPRLFF.

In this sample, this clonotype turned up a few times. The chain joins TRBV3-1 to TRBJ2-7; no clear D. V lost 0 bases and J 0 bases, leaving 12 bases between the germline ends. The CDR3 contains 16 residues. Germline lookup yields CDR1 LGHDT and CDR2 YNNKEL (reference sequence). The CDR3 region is CASSQDRPTSSYEQYF. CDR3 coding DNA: TGTGCCAGCAGCCAAGATCGCCCGACAAGCTCCTACGAGCAGTACTTC.

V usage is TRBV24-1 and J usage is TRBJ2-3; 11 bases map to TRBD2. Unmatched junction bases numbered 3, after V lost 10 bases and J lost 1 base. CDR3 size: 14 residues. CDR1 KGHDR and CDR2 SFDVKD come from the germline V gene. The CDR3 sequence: CATEGLAGTDTQYF. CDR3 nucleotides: TGTGCCACGGAGGGACTAGCGGGCACAGATACGCAGTATTTT.

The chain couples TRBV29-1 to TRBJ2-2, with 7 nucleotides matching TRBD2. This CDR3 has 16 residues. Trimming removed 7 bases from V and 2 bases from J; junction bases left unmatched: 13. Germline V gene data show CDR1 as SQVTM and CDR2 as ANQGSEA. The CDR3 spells CSATLGGGANTGELFF. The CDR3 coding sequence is TGCAGCGCCACTTTGGGGGGGGGAGCTAACACCGGGGAGCTGTTTTTT.